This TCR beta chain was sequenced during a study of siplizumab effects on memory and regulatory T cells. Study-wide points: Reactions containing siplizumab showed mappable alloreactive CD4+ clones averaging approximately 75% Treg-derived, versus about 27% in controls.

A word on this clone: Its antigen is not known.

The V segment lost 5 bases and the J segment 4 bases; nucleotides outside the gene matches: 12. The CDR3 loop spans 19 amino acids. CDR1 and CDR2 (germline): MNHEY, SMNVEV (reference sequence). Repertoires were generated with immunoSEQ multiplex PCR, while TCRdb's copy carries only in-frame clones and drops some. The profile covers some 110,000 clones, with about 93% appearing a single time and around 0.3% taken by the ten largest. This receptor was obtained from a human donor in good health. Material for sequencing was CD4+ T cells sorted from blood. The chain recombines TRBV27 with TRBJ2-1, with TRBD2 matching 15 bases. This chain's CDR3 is CASSTKGLAGGGIYNEQFF. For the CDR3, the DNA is TGTGCCAGCAGTACCAAGGGACTAGCGGGAGGCGGGATATACAATGAGCAGTTCTTC.